The rows below give T cell receptor beta chains drawn from one sample of a study of vaccination effects on CD4 cells after COVID-19. These receptors lack a known antigen. The table came from immunoSEQ multiplex PCR; TCRdb's copy has only in-frame clones and leaves some out. The profile shows roughly 20,000 clones, about 73% of them singletons. This specimen was CD4+ T cells from PBMCs cultured with HCoV-229E spike peptides, taken before COVID-19 vaccination. The receptors shown here come from a human donor who received a COVID-19 vaccine. Both conserved end residues are part of each CDR3. The D gene is left open where the match is weak. Size values are once, few and many counts, or a class for expanded clones, and some rows have none.

.,TRBJ1-5,.,TRBV4-1,CASSQGSWGRRTNQPQHF,TGCGCCAGCAGCCAAGGAAGTTGGGGGCGGAGAACCAATCAGCCCCAGCATTTT
.,TRBJ1-3,.,TRBV30,CAWSGSGNTIYF,TGTGCCTGGAGCGGCTCTGGAAACACCATATATTTT
.,TRBJ1-1,TRBD1,TRBV5-6,CASSLGQGYTEAFF,TGTGCCAGCAGCTTGGGACAGGGGTACACTGAAGCTTTCTTT
few,TRBJ1-5,.,TRBV18,CASSPQPGDQPQHF,TGTGCCAGCTCACCACAGCCAGGTGATCAGCCCCAGCATTTT
once,TRBJ1-1,TRBD1,TRBV7-2,CASSFRTGATEAFF,TGTGCCAGCAGCTTTAGGACAGGGGCCACTGAAGCTTTCTTT
.,TRBJ2-5,.,TRBV11-2,CASSPDLYQETQYF,TGTGCCAGCAGCCCAGACCTGTACCAAGAGACCCAGTACTTC
.,TRBJ1-2,.,TRBV5-1,CASSLARDYGYTF,TGCGCCAGCAGCTTGGCCAGGGACTATGGCTACACCTTC
few,TRBJ2-3,.,TRBV6-1,CASSDRTRSTDTQYF,TGTGCCAGCAGTGATCGTACTAGAAGCACAGATACGCAGTATTTT
.,TRBJ2-5,TRBD1,TRBV24-1,CATSDRAQETQYF,TGTGCCACCTCAGACAGGGCCCAAGAGACCCAGTACTTC
.,TRBJ2-1,.,TRBV28,CASSLWSGEQFF,TGTGCCAGCAGCCTTTGGTCCGGTGAGCAGTTCTTC
.,TRBJ2-1,TRBD2,TRBV7-9,CASSPRPSGRANNEQFF,TGTGCCAGCAGCCCCAGACCCAGCGGGAGGGCCAACAATGAGCAGTTCTTC
.,TRBJ2-5,TRBD1,TRBV27,CASSLVGTGAGTQYF,TGTGCCAGCAGTTTAGTAGGGACAGGCGCTGGGACCCAGTACTTC
.,TRBJ1-4,.,TRBV6-5,CASSFYEGQGEKLFF,TGTGCCAGCTCTTTCTATGAGGGCCAGGGGGAAAAACTGTTTTTT
.,TRBJ1-2,TRBD1,TRBV6-5,CASSSTGDDYGYTF,TGTGCCAGCAGCTCGACAGGGGACGATTATGGCTACACCTTC
.,TRBJ1-1,.,TRBV10-3,CAISPGNTEAFF,TGTGCCATCAGTCCAGGGAACACTGAAGCTTTCTTT
.,TRBJ1-1,TRBD1,TRBV2,CASSQGGNTEAFF,TGTGCCAGCAGCCAGGGGGGTAACACTGAAGCTTTCTTT
.,TRBJ2-1,.,TRBV3-1/TRBV3-2,CASSQDVSSYNEQFF,TGTGCCAGCAGCCAAGACGTAAGCTCCTACAATGAGCAGTTCTTC
.,TRBJ2-7,TRBD1,TRBV6-5,CASSPGTAGYEQYF,TGTGCCAGCAGTCCAGGGACAGCTGGATACGAGCAGTACTTC
.,TRBJ2-2,.,TRBV18,CASSPVTLNTGELFF,TGTGCCAGCTCACCAGTCACTCTGAACACCGGGGAGCTGTTTTTT
once,TRBJ2-7,.,TRBV21-1,CASSKRFLLELGNPYEQYF,TGTGCCAGCAGCAAAAGGTTTCTCCTAGAATTGGGCAACCCCTACGAGCAGTACTTC
.,TRBJ2-5,.,TRBV11-2,CASSLNRGQETQYF,TGTGCCAGCAGCTTAAATAGGGGCCAAGAGACCCAGTACTTC
.,TRBJ2-2,.,TRBV3-1/TRBV3-2,CASSQDKATRTGELFF,TGTGCCAGCAGCCAAGATAAGGCGACTAGAACCGGGGAGCTGTTTTTT
few,TRBJ2-1,.,TRBV2,CASSELFNEQFF,TGTGCCAGCAGTGAACTGTTCAATGAGCAGTTCTTC
.,TRBJ2-7,.,TRBV19,CASSISLRQGPPGQYF,TGTGCCAGTAGTATAAGTCTGCGGCAGGGGCCCCCGGGGCAGTACTTC
.,TRBJ2-2,TRBD2,TRBV5-4,CASSRGGPGELFF,TGTGCCAGCAGCCGGGGGGGACCCGGGGAGCTGTTTTTT
few,TRBJ2-1,TRBD1,TRBV7-9,CASRRIRGTAHNEQFF,TGTGCCAGCAGGAGAATCCGTGGGACAGCCCACAATGAGCAGTTCTTC
.,TRBJ2-2,.,TRBV18,CASSPLLGSNTGELFF,TGTGCCAGCTCACCTCTCCTAGGGTCGAACACCGGGGAGCTGTTTTTT
once,TRBJ1-6,.,TRBV3-1/TRBV3-2,CASSQGLGLGSPLHF,TGTGCCAGCAGCCAAGGTTTAGGGCTCGGTTCACCCCTCCACTTT
.,TRBJ2-3,.,TRBV6-5,CAVRFRGRTDTQYF,TGTGCCGTACGTTTTCGGGGGAGGACAGATACGCAGTATTTT
few,TRBJ1-1,.,TRBV5-1,CASSLEQNTEAFF,TGCGCCAGCAGCTTGGAACAGAACACTGAAGCTTTCTTT
.,TRBJ2-5,TRBD2,TRBV18,CASSPDAGGRETQYF,TGTGCCAGCTCACCAGACGCGGGAGGGCGAGAGACCCAGTACTTC
.,TRBJ2-1,TRBD2,TRBV7-2,CASSLETRAGGVEQFF,TGTGCCAGCAGCTTAGAAACGCGTGCCGGGGGGGTGGAGCAGTTCTTC
few,TRBJ1-1,.,TRBV15,CATSRSSFEIKAFF,TGTGCCACCAGCAGATCGAGCTTCGAAATAAAGGCTTTCTTT
.,TRBJ2-3,.,TRBV5-1,CASSLDGGFSGDTQYF,TGCGCCAGCAGCTTGGACGGGGGCTTTAGTGGAGATACGCAGTATTTT
.,TRBJ2-1,.,TRBV11-3,CASSLGPNDEQFF,TGTGCCAGCAGCTTAGGCCCGAACGATGAGCAGTTCTTC
.,TRBJ1-1,.,TRBV10-1,CASRPGPTPRVF,TGCGCCAGCAGACCCGGACCGACTCCCCGGGTCTTT
few,TRBJ1-1,.,TRBV5-1,CASSSEENTEAFF,TGCGCCAGCAGCTCCGAGGAGAACACTGAAGCTTTCTTT
.,TRBJ2-7,TRBD2,TRBV18,CASSPPSGSRYEQYF,TGTGCCAGCTCACCTCCTAGCGGGAGTAGGTACGAGCAGTACTTC
.,TRBJ2-7,.,TRBV4-2,CASSQSWVRGRAYEQYF,TGTGCCAGCAGCCAGTCATGGGTGCGGGGACGGGCCTACGAGCAGTACTTC
.,TRBJ2-1,TRBD2,TRBV6-5,CASKGLAEVDEQFF,TGTGCCAGCAAGGGACTAGCGGAGGTGGATGAGCAGTTCTTC
once,TRBJ2-4,.,TRBV3-1/TRBV3-2,CASSQGTLGLAKNIQYF,TGTGCCAGCAGCCAAGGGACATTGGGGTTAGCCAAAAACATTCAGTACTTC
few,TRBJ2-5,.,TRBV5-5,CASSLSAVDGETQYF,TGTGCCAGCAGCTTGTCCGCAGTCGACGGGGAGACCCAGTACTTC
.,TRBJ2-1,.,TRBV12-3/TRBV12-4,CASRLWMREQFF,TGTGCCAGCAGATTGTGGATGAGGGAGCAGTTCTTC
.,TRBJ2-4,TRBD2,TRBV19,CASSTRLAGDQVSAKNIQYF,TGTGCCAGTAGTACCCGACTAGCGGGAGATCAGGTGTCAGCCAAAAACATTCAGTACTTC
.,TRBJ2-1,TRBD1,TRBV5-1,CASRVGFAGQGNNEQFF,TGCGCCAGCAGAGTAGGATTTGCGGGACAGGGGAACAATGAGCAGTTCTTC
.,TRBJ1-5,TRBD1,TRBV27,CASSPGPWDSHRIGNQPQHF,TGTGCCAGCAGTCCAGGGCCCTGGGACAGTCACCGGATCGGCAATCAGCCCCAGCATTTT
.,TRBJ2-2,.,TRBV12-3/TRBV12-4,CASSSGGTLGLFF,TGTGCCAGCAGTTCGGGTGGGACCTTGGGGCTGTTTTTT
few,TRBJ2-3,.,TRBV2,CASSETADTQYF,TGTGCCAGCAGTGAAACTGCAGATACGCAGTATTTT
few,TRBJ1-3,.,TRBV5-1,CASSSNVIGSGNTIYF,TGCGCCAGCAGCTCGAATGTGATAGGATCTGGAAACACCATATATTTT
.,TRBJ2-2,TRBD1,TRBV7-9,CASSSQDRGQTGELFF,TGTGCCAGCAGCTCCCAGGACAGGGGACAGACCGGGGAGCTGTTTTTT
.,TRBJ2-7,TRBD1,TRBV6-6,CASSQTGSYEQYF,TGTGCCAGCAGTCAGACAGGGTCCTACGAGCAGTACTTC
once,TRBJ2-6,.,TRBV18,CASSPRRGHSGANVLTF,TGTGCCAGCTCACCGAGGCGGGGGCACTCTGGGGCCAACGTCCTGACTTTC
.,TRBJ2-7,.,TRBV6-5,CASRQTGISEQYF,TGTGCCAGCAGACAAACAGGGATCTCCGAGCAGTACTTC